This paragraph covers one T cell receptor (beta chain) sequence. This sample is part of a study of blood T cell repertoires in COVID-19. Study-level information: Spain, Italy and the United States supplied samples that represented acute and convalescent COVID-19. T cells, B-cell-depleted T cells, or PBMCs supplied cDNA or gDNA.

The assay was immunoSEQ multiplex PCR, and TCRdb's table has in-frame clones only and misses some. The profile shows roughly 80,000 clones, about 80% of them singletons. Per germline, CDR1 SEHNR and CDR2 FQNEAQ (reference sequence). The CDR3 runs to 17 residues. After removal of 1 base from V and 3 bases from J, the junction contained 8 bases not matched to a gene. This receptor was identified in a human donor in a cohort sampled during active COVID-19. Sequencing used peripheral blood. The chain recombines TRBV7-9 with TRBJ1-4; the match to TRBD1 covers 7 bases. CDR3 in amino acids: CASSLGGGGKSNEKLFF. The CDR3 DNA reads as TGTGCCAGCAGCTTAGGCGGAGGGGGCAAATCTAATGAAAAACTGTTTTTT.